The clone carrying this T cell receptor (beta chain) occurred a few times. These data originate in a study of blood T cell repertoires in COVID-19. Whole-study context: Sites in the United States, Italy and Spain provided acute and convalescent COVID-19 samples.

Using immunoSEQ multiplex PCR, the repertoire was profiled, and TCRdb retains in-frame clones only, with some absent. The sample carries about 390,000 clones, approximately 87% recorded once. Germline CDR1 SGDLS, CDR2 YYNGEE. The CDR3 has 15 residues. Trimming pared 4 bases from V and 2 bases from J, leaving 15 bases between. Sequenced input: PBMCs or T cells enriched from blood (not recorded which). The chain couples TRBV9 to TRBJ1-1; possible D gene TRBD1, 5 bases. This TCR was recovered from a woman aged 45-65 years who had recovered from COVID-19. The CDR3: CASSPEGARNTEAFF. DNA for the CDR3: TGTGCCAGCAGCCCCGAAGGGGCCCGAAACACTGAAGCTTTCTTT.